The rows below give T cell receptor beta chains drawn from one sample of a study of response to subunit inactivated influenza vaccine. TCRdb re-called the RT-PCR reads through MiXCR, storing one row per CDR3 protein. Found here are about 580,000 distinct CDR3 sequences, 14% of them singletons; the top ten hold around 10%. The source material was PBMCs from blood, sampled 12 days after vaccination. The receptor set was obtained from a man aged 45-65 years who received an inactivated influenza vaccine. The CDR3 runs from the conserved cysteine through the conserved F or W. The order of the fields is D gene, J gene, V gene, clone size, CDR3 protein, CDR3 DNA. D genes are given only for firm matches. Clone sizes are given selectively: once, few, many, or a class where the clone is expanded.

TRBD2	TRBJ2-7	TRBV20-1	.	CSARDLSSGGFSYEQYF	TGCAGTGCTAGAGATCTGTCTAGCGGGGGATTCTCCTACGAGCAGTACTTC
.	TRBJ2-3	TRBV12-3/TRBV12-4	.	CASSYPAGLTDTQYF	TGTGCCAGCAGTTACCCAGCCGGACTCACAGATACGCAGTATTTT
TRBD2	TRBJ2-2	TRBV19	many	CASSRGLAGDNTGELFF	TGTGCCAGTAGCCGGGGACTAGCGGGGGATAACACCGGGGAGCTGTTTTTT
.	TRBJ2-2	TRBV20-1	few	CSARDRRGVRTGELFF	TGCAGTGCTAGAGATAGAAGGGGGGTTCGTACCGGGGAGCTGTTTTTT
TRBD2	TRBJ2-1	TRBV6-5	few	CASSYIAGAYEQFF	TGTGCCAGCAGTTACATAGCGGGAGCCTATGAGCAGTTCTTC
.	TRBJ2-1	TRBV15	.	CATSVTSYNEQFF	TGTGCCACCAGCGTGACTTCCTACAATGAGCAGTTCTTC
.	TRBJ2-1	TRBV7-6	.	CASSLGGEYNEQFF	TGTGCCAGCAGCTTAGGTGGCGAATACAATGAGCAGTTCTTC
.	TRBJ1-2	TRBV7-9	.	CASSLGARGGYTF	TGTGCCAGCAGCTTAGGGGCCCGGGGGGGCTACACCTTC
.	TRBJ2-2	TRBV25-1	few	CASSPITGRVGTGELFF	TGTGCCAGCAGCCCAATAACAGGTCGGGTTGGCACCGGGGAGCTGTTTTTT
TRBD1	TRBJ2-7	TRBV12-3/TRBV12-4	.	CASSPHAGTGAYEQYF	TGTGCCAGCAGTCCCCACGCCGGGACAGGGGCCTACGAGCAGTACTTC
.	TRBJ2-5	TRBV5-6	.	CASSLAEGHLETQYF	TGTGCCAGCAGCTTGGCTGAGGGACATCTGGAGACCCAGTACTTC
TRBD1	TRBJ2-7	TRBV7-2	.	CASSLATGTYEQYF	TGTGCCAGCAGCTTAGCGACAGGGACCTACGAGCAGTACTTC
.	TRBJ2-7	TRBV10-3	few	CAISELDTGEQYF	TGTGCCATCAGTGAGCTAGACACCGGCGAGCAGTACTTC
.	TRBJ1-2	TRBV4-3	few	CASSQLQSNYGYTF	TGCGCCAGCAGCCAATTGCAGTCTAACTATGGCTACACCTTC
TRBD1	TRBJ2-2	TRBV7-9	.	CASNRDRATGELFF	TGTGCCAGCAATCGGGACAGAGCCACCGGGGAGCTGTTTTTT
.	TRBJ2-5	TRBV5-1	.	CASRAGSSETQYF	TGCGCCAGCAGGGCAGGGTCTTCGGAGACCCAGTACTTC
.	TRBJ1-1	TRBV5-1	once	CASGWQEGTEAFF	TGCGCCAGCGGCTGGCAGGAGGGGACCGAAGCTTTCTTT
TRBD2	TRBJ2-1	TRBV6-1	.	CASSETGTSGSYEQFF	TGTGCCAGCAGTGAAACCGGGACTAGCGGGAGTTACGAGCAGTTCTTC
.	TRBJ2-7	TRBV6-2/TRBV6-3	.	CASSYTGRNYEQYF	TGTGCCAGCAGTTACACAGGGAGGAACTACGAGCAGTACTTC
.	TRBJ1-2	TRBV10-3	few	CAIKRGTYGYTF	TGTGCCATCAAAAGGGGAACCTATGGCTACACCTTC
.	TRBJ2-1	TRBV3-1	few	CASSPLNNEQFF	TGTGCCAGCAGCCCCTTAAACAATGAGCAGTTCTTC
.	TRBJ2-2	TRBV6-2/TRBV6-3	few	CASSLTRYTGELFF	TGTGCCAGCAGTCTCACTAGATACACCGGGGAGCTGTTTTTT
TRBD1	TRBJ2-5	TRBV28	few	CASSLGQGHRETQYF	TGTGCCAGCAGTTTAGGACAGGGACACAGGGAGACCCAGTACTTC
TRBD1	TRBJ1-5	TRBV24-1	many	CATSDPRTGIGNQPQHF	TGTGCCACCAGTGACCCAAGGACAGGGATCGGCAATCAGCCCCAGCATTTT
TRBD1	TRBJ1-1	TRBV18	.	CASSPRPKQGAEAFF	TGTGCCAGCTCACCCAGACCTAAACAGGGGGCTGAAGCTTTCTTT
TRBD2	TRBJ2-1	TRBV7-2	.	CASSLDAGVYNEQFF	TGTGCCAGCAGCTTAGACGCGGGAGTGTACAATGAGCAGTTCTTC
.	TRBJ1-5	TRBV20-1	once	CSAREPGYSNQPQHF	TGCAGTGCTAGAGAGCCCGGCTATAGCAATCAGCCCCAGCATTTT
.	TRBJ2-7	TRBV29-1	few	CSVGEISYEQYF	TGCAGCGTTGGAGAAATTAGCTACGAGCAGTACTTC
.	TRBJ1-1	TRBV7-9	.	CASTQNTGNTEAFF	TGTGCCAGCACGCAAAATACGGGGAACACTGAAGCTTTCTTT
TRBD1	TRBJ2-7	TRBV20-1	.	CSARGTGTYEQYF	TGCAGTGCTAGGGGGACAGGGACCTACGAGCAGTACTTC
.	TRBJ2-3	TRBV11-2	.	CASSLENAANLRGYTDTQYF	TGTGCCAGCAGCTTAGAAAACGCCGCAAATCTCAGGGGTTACACAGATACGCAGTATTTT
TRBD2	TRBJ2-7	TRBV7-2	.	CASSLSRGAGGSYEQYF	TGTGCCAGCAGCTTATCCCGAGGGGCGGGAGGCTCCTACGAGCAGTACTTC
.	TRBJ2-3	TRBV10-3	many	CAIRRGLDTDTQYF	TGTGCCATCCGGCGGGGACTTGACACAGATACGCAGTATTTT
.	TRBJ1-2	TRBV5-6	many	CASSSQGRSVNGYTF	TGTGCCAGCAGCTCCCAGGGACGCTCCGTGAATGGCTACACCTTC
.	TRBJ2-1	TRBV3-1	few	CASSQAAAGDEQFF	TGTGCCAGCAGCCAGGCGGCCGCTGGGGATGAGCAGTTCTTC
.	TRBJ2-5	TRBV29-1	.	CSVGVQGAEETQYF	TGCAGCGTTGGGGTACAGGGAGCGGAGGAGACCCAGTACTTC
TRBD1	TRBJ2-7	TRBV2	.	CASSSGTGYTQYF	TGTGCCAGCAGTTCCGGGACAGGGTACACGCAGTACTTC
.	TRBJ1-2	TRBV6-1	.	CASSGGFGPYGYTF	TGTGCCAGCAGTGGGGGATTCGGGCCCTATGGCTACACCTTC
TRBD1	TRBJ2-7	TRBV6-2/TRBV6-3	.	CASSSQGASHEQYF	TGTGCCAGCAGTTCCCAGGGGGCGAGCCACGAGCAGTACTTC
.	TRBJ2-3	TRBV29-1	few	CSVQRGGRTDTQYF	TGCAGCGTCCAGCGTGGGGGGCGGACAGATACGCAGTATTTT
.	TRBJ1-2	TRBV7-8	.	CASSLAAGPSNYGYTF	TGTGCCAGCAGCTTAGCGGCAGGACCCTCTAACTATGGCTACACCTTC
.	TRBJ2-7	TRBV7-2	few	CASSSRGPSSYEQYF	TGTGCCAGCAGCTCCAGGGGCCCCAGCTCCTACGAGCAGTACTTC
.	TRBJ2-5	TRBV15	few	CATSRDNPGVRETQYF	TGTGCCACCAGCAGAGATAATCCAGGGGTGCGAGAGACCCAGTACTTC
TRBD2	TRBJ2-7	TRBV6-5	.	CASSNRLANTYEQYF	TGTGCCAGCAGTAACCGACTAGCGAACACCTACGAGCAGTACTTC
.	TRBJ1-2	TRBV3-1	.	CASSLGDTTNYGYTF	TGTGCCAGCAGCCTAGGGGACACCACTAACTATGGCTACACCTTC
.	TRBJ2-1	TRBV6-2/TRBV6-3	.	CASSYGPGPLDEQFF	TGTGCCAGCAGTTATGGTCCGGGCCCCCTCGATGAGCAGTTCTTC
.	TRBJ1-6	TRBV4-3	many	CASSHPGTGNSPLHF	TGCGCCAGCAGCCACCCCGGGACTGGGAATTCACCCCTCCACTTT
TRBD2	TRBJ2-7	TRBV28	few	CASSSRLAGGLGYEQYF	TGTGCCAGCAGTTCCAGACTAGCGGGAGGTCTGGGCTACGAGCAGTACTTC
TRBD1	TRBJ1-3	TRBV15	.	CATGTGSLGNTIYF	TGTGCCACCGGGACAGGGTCTCTCGGAAACACCATATATTTT
TRBD1	TRBJ2-7	TRBV10-3	.	CAISRTGGFYEQYF	TGTGCCATCAGTAGGACAGGGGGATTCTACGAGCAGTACTTC
.	TRBJ2-2	TRBV4-2	.	CASSQDGFTGELFF	TGTGCCAGCAGCCAAGATGGGTTCACCGGGGAGCTGTTTTTT
.	TRBJ2-2	TRBV28	few	CVLQGNTGELFF	TGTGTCCTACAGGGAAACACCGGGGAGCTGTTTTTT
TRBD2	TRBJ2-7	TRBV28	few	CASGPASAGVHEQYF	TGTGCCAGCGGCCCCGCCTCGGCGGGAGTCCACGAGCAGTACTTC
TRBD2	TRBJ2-1	TRBV6-5	few	CASSYGSGRMDNEQFF	TGTGCCAGCAGTTACGGGAGCGGGAGGATGGACAATGAGCAGTTCTTC